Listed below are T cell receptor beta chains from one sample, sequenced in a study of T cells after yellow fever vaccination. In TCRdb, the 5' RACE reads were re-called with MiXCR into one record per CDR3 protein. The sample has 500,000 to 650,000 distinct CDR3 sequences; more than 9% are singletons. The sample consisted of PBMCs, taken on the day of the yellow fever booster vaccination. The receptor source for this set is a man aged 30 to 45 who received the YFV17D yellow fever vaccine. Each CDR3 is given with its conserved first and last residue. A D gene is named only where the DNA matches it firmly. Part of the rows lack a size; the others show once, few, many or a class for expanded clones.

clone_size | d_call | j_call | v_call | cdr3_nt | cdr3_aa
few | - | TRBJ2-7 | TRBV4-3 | TGCGCCAGCAGCCAAGATTATCCAGGGAACTACGAGCAGTACTTC | CASSQDYPGNYEQYF
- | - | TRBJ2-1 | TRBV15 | TGTGCCACCAGCAGAGATGCGGGGCGCGGCTCTTACAATGAGCAGTTCTTC | CATSRDAGRGSYNEQFF
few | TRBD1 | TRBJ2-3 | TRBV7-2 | TGTGCCAGCAGCCGCGCCAGTGGGACAGGGTTTAGTGATACGCAGTATTTT | CASSRASGTGFSDTQYF
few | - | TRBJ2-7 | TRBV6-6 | TGTGCCAGCAGCGGACGGCTGTACCACGAGCAGTACTTC | CASSGRLYHEQYF
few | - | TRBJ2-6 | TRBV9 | TGTGCCAGCAGCGTCTCTGGGGCCAACGTCCTGACTTTC | CASSVSGANVLTF
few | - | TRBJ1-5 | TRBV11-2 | TGTGCCAGCAGCCTTTCGGCCACGAGAAGCAATCAGCCCCAGCATTTT | CASSLSATRSNQPQHF
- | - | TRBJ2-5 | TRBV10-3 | TGTGCCATCAGTGAGCCCCGGGTAGGGGTGGCGGCAGAGCAAGAGACCCAGTACTTC | CAISEPRVGVAAEQETQYF
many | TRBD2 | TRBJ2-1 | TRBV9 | TGTGCCAGCAGCGTAGCGGGAGGGACTAGCGGGGCCCCCCTCTACAATGAGCAGTTCTTC | CASSVAGGTSGAPLYNEQFF
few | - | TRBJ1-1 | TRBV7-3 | TGTGCCAGCAGCTTCTACCTTAACACTGAAGCTTTCTTT | CASSFYLNTEAFF
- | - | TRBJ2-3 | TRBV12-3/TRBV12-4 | TGTACCATCTGTTTAGGGCTTAGCCCTACTAGCACAGATACGCAGTATTTT | CTICLGLSPTSTDTQYF
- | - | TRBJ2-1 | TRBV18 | TGTGCCAGCTCACCATCGGAGGGGGTTGGGAATGAGCAGTTCTTC | CASSPSEGVGNEQFF
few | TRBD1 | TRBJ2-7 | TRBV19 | TGTGCCAGTAGCGGACAGGGCTGGGACTACGAGCAGTACTTC | CASSGQGWDYEQYF
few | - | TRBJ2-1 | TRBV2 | TGTGCCAGCAGTGAGGGTAGGGACGAGCAGTTCTTC | CASSEGRDEQFF
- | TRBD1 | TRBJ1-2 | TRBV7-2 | TGTGCCAGCAGCTTGGGTGGACAGGTGATCTATGGCTACACCTTC | CASSLGGQVIYGYTF
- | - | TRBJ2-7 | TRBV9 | TGTGCCAGCAGCGTAGGGCGGGGAGGTCGCTACGAGCAGTACTTC | CASSVGRGGRYEQYF
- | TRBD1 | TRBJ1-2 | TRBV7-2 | TGTGCCAGCAGCGTAGGGGACAGCCGCTCGTATGGCTACACCTTC | CASSVGDSRSYGYTF
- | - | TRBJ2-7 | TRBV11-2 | TGTGCCAGCAGCTTAGCCCCTCCCTACGAGCAGTACTTC | CASSLAPPYEQYF
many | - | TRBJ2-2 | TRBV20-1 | TGCAGTGCCAGAGACACCACCGGGGAGCTGTTTTTT | CSARDTTGELFF
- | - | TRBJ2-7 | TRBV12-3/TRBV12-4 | TGTGCCAGCGCCGACATCCGGAGGGAGCAGTACTTC | CASADIRREQYF
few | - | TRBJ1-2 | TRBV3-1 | TGTGCCAGCAGCCAAGTTTCTACTAAAGAATGCACCTTC | CASSQVSTKECTF
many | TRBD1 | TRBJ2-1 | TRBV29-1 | TGCAGCGTTCAATGGGGACAGGGAGGTATCAATGAGCAGTTCTTC | CSVQWGQGGINEQFF
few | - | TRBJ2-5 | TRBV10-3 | TGTGCCATCAGAGGGGGAGGGGGCGAGACCCAGTACTTC | CAIRGGGGETQYF
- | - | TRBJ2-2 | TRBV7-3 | TGTGCCAGCAGCCGGATAGGGGGAAACACCGGGGAGCTGTTTTTT | CASSRIGGNTGELFF
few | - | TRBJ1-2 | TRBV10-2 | TGCGCCAGCAGTGAGTCTGAGGGCTACTATGGCTACACCTTC | CASSESEGYYGYTF
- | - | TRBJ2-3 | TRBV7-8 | TGTGCCAGCAACCTCCCTTCTGGCGGCCCCATCCTATCCTCTAGCACAGATACGCAGTATTTT | CASNLPSGGPILSSSTDTQYF
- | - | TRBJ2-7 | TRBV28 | TGTGCCAGTAGGGAGCTGGCCTCAGGTCATCTCAACGAGCAGTACTTC | CASRELASGHLNEQYF
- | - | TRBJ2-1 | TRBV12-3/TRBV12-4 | TGTGCCAGCATCCTTAGGGAGGCGGGCAATGAGCAGTTCTTC | CASILREAGNEQFF
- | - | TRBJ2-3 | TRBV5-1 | TGCGCCAGCAGCGGCGGGACAGCAGTCCCCGATACGCAGTATTTT | CASSGGTAVPDTQYF
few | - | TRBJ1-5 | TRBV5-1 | TGCGCCAGCAGCTTGTGGGGGAACAGGGATCAGCCCCAGCATTTT | CASSLWGNRDQPQHF
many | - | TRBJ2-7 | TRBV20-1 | TGCAGTGCAGAAGCTCCGGGGTCGGACGACGAGCAGTACTTC | CSAEAPGSDDEQYF
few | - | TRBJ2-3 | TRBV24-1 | TGTGCCACCAGTGATTTGGACTACACAGATACGCAGTATTTT | CATSDLDYTDTQYF
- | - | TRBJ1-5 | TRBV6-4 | TGTGCCAGCAGTCTACACCTGGGACAGCCCCAGCATTTT | CASSLHLGQPQHF
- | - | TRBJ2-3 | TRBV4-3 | TGCGCCAGCAGCCAAGATCGTCTAGGGTCCTATACGCAGTATTTT | CASSQDRLGSYTQYF
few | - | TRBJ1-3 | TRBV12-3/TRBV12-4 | TGTGCCATCCTAAAACAGGGATCTGGAAACACCATATATTTT | CAILKQGSGNTIYF
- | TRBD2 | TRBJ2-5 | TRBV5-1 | TGCGCCAGCAGCCTAGGGACTAGCGGAAAGGGGGAGACCCAGTACTTC | CASSLGTSGKGETQYF
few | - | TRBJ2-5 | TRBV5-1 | TGCGCCAGCAGCTATAGTCCAGGTCTAGAGACCCAGTACTTC | CASSYSPGLETQYF
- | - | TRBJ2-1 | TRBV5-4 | TGTGCCAGCAGCTTAACCCTGGACAATGAGCAGTTCTTC | CASSLTLDNEQFF
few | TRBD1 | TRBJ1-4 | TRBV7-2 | TGTGCCAGCAGCGTGGACAGGGGCCGGGTTGAAAAACTGTTTTTT | CASSVDRGRVEKLFF
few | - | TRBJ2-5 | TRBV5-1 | TGCGCCAGCAGCTTGGGCCCCCCCCAAGAGACCCAGTACTTC | CASSLGPPQETQYF
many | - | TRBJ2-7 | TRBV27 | TGTGCCAGCAGGTCCACCTCCGGGACCCGGGAGTACGAGCAGTACTTC | CASRSTSGTREYEQYF
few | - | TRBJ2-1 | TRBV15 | TGTGCCACCAGCACACCGAGAGGACTTAACAACAATGAGCAGTTCTTC | CATSTPRGLNNNEQFF
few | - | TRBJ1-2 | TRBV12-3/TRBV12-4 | TGTGCCAGCAATAAGCCACAGGGTTACGATGGCTACACCTTC | CASNKPQGYDGYTF
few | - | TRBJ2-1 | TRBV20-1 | TGCAGTGCCCCGACAGGAGCTGACAATGAGCAGTTCTTC | CSAPTGADNEQFF
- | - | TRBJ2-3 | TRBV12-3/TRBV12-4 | TGTGCCAGCACCCCGGAGCCAGATACGCAGTATTTT | CASTPEPDTQYF
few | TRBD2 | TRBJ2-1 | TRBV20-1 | TGCAGTGCAGTTAGCGGGAGGGCCTACAATGAGCAGTTCTTC | CSAVSGRAYNEQFF
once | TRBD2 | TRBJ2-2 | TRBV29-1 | TGCAGCGTTGTACTAGCGGGAGGATCGGGCACCGGGGAGCTGTTTTTT | CSVVLAGGSGTGELFF
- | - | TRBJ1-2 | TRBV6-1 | TGTGCCAGCAGGCGGGACGGCACTAACTATGGCTACACCTTC | CASRRDGTNYGYTF
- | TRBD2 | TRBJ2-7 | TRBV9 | TGTGCCAGCAGCGTAGCCCTAGCGGGGCCGTACGAGCAGTACTTC | CASSVALAGPYEQYF
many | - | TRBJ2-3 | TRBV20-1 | TGCGCAACGCCGAAGGGTGACACGCAGTATTTT | CATPKGDTQYF
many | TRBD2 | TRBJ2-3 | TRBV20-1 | TGCAGTGCTAGAGAAGCGGGAGGGGGCACAGATACGCAGTATTTT | CSAREAGGGTDTQYF
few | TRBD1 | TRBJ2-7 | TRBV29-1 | TGCAGCGTTGGAGGGACAGAGAGCTCCTACGAGCAGTACTTC | CSVGGTESSYEQYF
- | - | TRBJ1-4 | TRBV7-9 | TGTGCCAGCAGCTTAGAGGTTGAAAAACTGTTTTTT | CASSLEVEKLFF
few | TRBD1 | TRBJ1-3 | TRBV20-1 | TGCAGTGCAGCACAGGGGCTCTCTGGAAACACCATATATTTT | CSAAQGLSGNTIYF